The clone carrying this T cell receptor beta chain has only a few counts. Its antigen is unidentified. These data come from a study of cytomegalovirus exposure and HLA in healthy donors. As for the study in general: The study's early data release held around 85 million unique TCRs from HLA-typed donors.

The CDR3 runs to 16 residues. Trimming removed 7 bases from V and 0 bases from J, with 13 bases in between. The germline gives CDR1 SNHLY, CDR2 FYNNEI. Notes on the study in general: CMV antigen specificity of a few CMV-associated chains was confirmed in vitro.

Amplification used 60 Vbeta primers and 13 Jbeta primers. The protocol was immunoSEQ multiplex PCR, while the TCRdb copy is restricted to in-frame clones and leaves out a portion. This table holds about 160,000 clones, roughly 77% found once. The receptor comes from a man aged 30 to 39 in good health and CMV-seropositive. V usage is TRBV2 and J usage is TRBJ2-6; possible D gene TRBD1, 6 bases. Sequenced input: PBMCs. The CDR3 here is CASNNRGSSGANVLTF. CDR3 DNA: TGTGCCAGCAATAATAGGGGGAGCTCTGGGGCCAACGTCCTGACTTTC.